Listed below are T cell receptor beta chains from one sample, sequenced in a study of beta chain features in type 1 diabetes. Clones were sequenced by immunoSEQ multiplex PCR, and TCRdb holds only the in-frame ones, with some missing. The table lists 150,000 to 200,000 clones, roughly 65% of them singletons. Material: naive CD4+ T cells from blood. The receptors here all came from a man aged 30-40 years with type 1 diabetes. Each CDR3 is given with its conserved first and last residue. Each record gives: V gene, clone size, D gene, J gene, CDR3 protein, CDR3 DNA. A D gene is named only where the DNA matches it firmly. Some rows mark clone size as missing; the rest say once, few, many or name a class of expanded clone.

v_gene: TRBV5-6; abundance: -; d_gene: TRBD2; j_gene: TRBJ2-5; CDR3aa: CASSFLAIAGGQETQYF; CDR3nt: TGTGCCAGCAGCTTCCTTGCGATAGCGGGGGGACAAGAGACCCAGTACTTC
v_gene: TRBV7-2; abundance: -; d_gene: TRBD2; j_gene: TRBJ2-5; CDR3aa: CASSFSGGAGETQYF; CDR3nt: TGTGCCAGCAGCTTTAGCGGGGGGGCAGGAGAGACCCAGTACTTC
v_gene: TRBV4-3; abundance: -; d_gene: -; j_gene: TRBJ2-7; CDR3aa: CASSQDLFSGEQYF; CDR3nt: TGCGCCAGCAGCCAAGATTTATTCAGTGGTGAGCAGTACTTC
v_gene: TRBV15; abundance: -; d_gene: -; j_gene: TRBJ1-2; CDR3aa: CATSRDRRTNYGYTF; CDR3nt: TGTGCCACCAGCAGAGATCGTCGGACAAACTATGGCTACACCTTC
v_gene: TRBV7-2; abundance: few; d_gene: -; j_gene: TRBJ1-2; CDR3aa: CASSPRGGHGYTF; CDR3nt: TGTGCCAGCAGCCCAAGGGGGGGCCATGGCTACACCTTC
v_gene: TRBV30; abundance: -; d_gene: TRBD1; j_gene: TRBJ2-7; CDR3aa: CAWETGLTYEQYF; CDR3nt: TGTGCCTGGGAGACAGGGTTAACCTACGAGCAGTACTTC
v_gene: TRBV13; abundance: -; d_gene: TRBD2; j_gene: TRBJ2-1; CDR3aa: CASSPQRGGLAGANEQFF; CDR3nt: TGTGCCAGCAGCCCCCAGAGAGGGGGACTAGCGGGGGCCAATGAGCAGTTCTTC
v_gene: TRBV9; abundance: -; d_gene: -; j_gene: TRBJ1-3; CDR3aa: CASSVAGPGNTIYF; CDR3nt: TGTGCCAGCAGCGTAGCGGGGCCTGGAAACACCATATATTTT
v_gene: TRBV9; abundance: -; d_gene: TRBD2; j_gene: TRBJ2-1; CDR3aa: CASSGTSGLSYNEQFF; CDR3nt: TGTGCCAGCAGCGGGACTAGCGGACTCTCCTACAATGAGCAGTTCTTC
v_gene: TRBV25-1; abundance: -; d_gene: -; j_gene: TRBJ1-1; CDR3aa: CASSGDGTTEAFF; CDR3nt: TGTGCCAGCAGTGGTGATGGGACGACTGAAGCTTTCTTT
v_gene: TRBV9; abundance: few; d_gene: -; j_gene: TRBJ2-2; CDR3aa: CASSTGFGELFF; CDR3nt: TGTGCCAGCAGCACAGGGTTCGGGGAGCTGTTTTTT
v_gene: TRBV9; abundance: -; d_gene: TRBD2; j_gene: TRBJ2-7; CDR3aa: CASSVGGSGGIEQYF; CDR3nt: TGTGCCAGCAGCGTAGGCGGTAGCGGGGGCATCGAGCAGTACTTC
v_gene: TRBV28; abundance: -; d_gene: -; j_gene: TRBJ2-2; CDR3aa: CASSFIGEGTGELFF; CDR3nt: TGTGCCAGCAGTTTCATAGGGGAAGGCACCGGGGAGCTGTTTTTT
v_gene: TRBV29-1; abundance: few; d_gene: TRBD1; j_gene: TRBJ2-1; CDR3aa: CSGNRGLHEQFF; CDR3nt: TGCAGCGGCAACAGGGGGCTCCATGAGCAGTTCTTC
v_gene: TRBV29-1; abundance: -; d_gene: TRBD1; j_gene: TRBJ2-2; CDR3aa: CSGRQGTNTGELFF; CDR3nt: TGCAGCGGCAGACAGGGGACGAACACCGGGGAGCTGTTTTTT
v_gene: TRBV29-1; abundance: few; d_gene: -; j_gene: TRBJ2-5; CDR3aa: CSVEEGEGETQYF; CDR3nt: TGCAGCGTTGAAGAGGGCGAGGGAGAGACCCAGTACTTC
v_gene: TRBV20-1; abundance: -; d_gene: -; j_gene: TRBJ2-5; CDR3aa: CSPRSQETQYF; CDR3nt: TGCAGTCCCCGGTCCCAAGAGACCCAGTACTTC
v_gene: TRBV7-8; abundance: -; d_gene: -; j_gene: TRBJ2-3; CDR3aa: CASSPLTGYTDTQYF; CDR3nt: TGTGCCAGCAGCCCGCTGACAGGTTACACAGATACGCAGTATTTT
v_gene: TRBV30; abundance: -; d_gene: -; j_gene: TRBJ2-3; CDR3aa: CAWLSTDTQYF; CDR3nt: TGTGCCTGGTTGAGCACAGATACGCAGTATTTT
v_gene: TRBV4-1; abundance: -; d_gene: -; j_gene: TRBJ2-1; CDR3aa: CASSQDRNQGFYNEQFF; CDR3nt: TGCGCCAGCAGCCAAGATAGGAATCAGGGGTTTTACAATGAGCAGTTCTTC
v_gene: TRBV18; abundance: -; d_gene: TRBD2; j_gene: TRBJ2-3; CDR3aa: CASSLTSGLNTQYF; CDR3nt: TGTGCCAGCTCACTGACTAGCGGATTAAATACGCAGTATTTT
v_gene: TRBV30; abundance: -; d_gene: -; j_gene: TRBJ1-5; CDR3aa: CAWSGGDGQPQHF; CDR3nt: TGTGCCTGGAGTGGGGGGGACGGGCAGCCCCAGCATTTT
v_gene: TRBV6-5; abundance: -; d_gene: -; j_gene: TRBJ2-7; CDR3aa: CASSRRGYEQYF; CDR3nt: TGTGCCAGCAGCCGACGCGGCTACGAGCAGTACTTC
v_gene: TRBV7-9; abundance: -; d_gene: -; j_gene: TRBJ1-6; CDR3aa: CASSEGTSYNSPLHF; CDR3nt: TGTGCCAGCAGCGAAGGGACGTCGTATAATTCACCCCTCCACTTT
v_gene: TRBV25-1; abundance: -; d_gene: -; j_gene: TRBJ1-4; CDR3aa: CASSSGDATNEKLFF; CDR3nt: TGTGCCAGCAGTTCCGGGGACGCAACTAATGAAAAACTGTTTTTT
v_gene: TRBV14; abundance: -; d_gene: -; j_gene: TRBJ1-2; CDR3aa: CASSQDLGAFYGYTF; CDR3nt: TGTGCCAGCAGCCAAGATCTGGGAGCTTTCTATGGCTACACCTTC
v_gene: TRBV14; abundance: -; d_gene: TRBD2; j_gene: TRBJ2-7; CDR3aa: CASSHAGLAIF; CDR3nt: TGTGCCAGCAGCCACGCGGGACTAGCGATCTTC
v_gene: TRBV2; abundance: -; d_gene: -; j_gene: TRBJ1-2; CDR3aa: CASSRDVANYGYTF; CDR3nt: TGTGCCAGCAGTAGGGACGTAGCTAACTATGGCTACACCTTC
v_gene: TRBV7-2; abundance: few; d_gene: TRBD2; j_gene: TRBJ2-7; CDR3aa: CASSLQSGAYEQYF; CDR3nt: TGTGCCAGCAGCCTACAAAGCGGGGCCTACGAGCAGTACTTC
v_gene: TRBV20-1; abundance: -; d_gene: -; j_gene: TRBJ1-1; CDR3aa: CSASQGEGAFF; CDR3nt: TGCAGTGCTTCCCAGGGAGAGGGAGCTTTCTTT
v_gene: TRBV9; abundance: -; d_gene: TRBD1; j_gene: TRBJ1-6; CDR3aa: CASSGGQGASPLHF; CDR3nt: TGTGCCAGCAGCGGCGGACAGGGTGCGTCACCCCTCCACTTT
v_gene: TRBV5-1; abundance: -; d_gene: -; j_gene: TRBJ2-7; CDR3aa: CASSWALRGEGVEQYF; CDR3nt: TGCGCCAGCAGCTGGGCTTTGAGGGGCGAAGGAGTCGAGCAGTACTTC
v_gene: TRBV19; abundance: few; d_gene: -; j_gene: TRBJ1-1; CDR3aa: CASSTGRTEAFF; CDR3nt: TGTGCCAGTAGTACAGGCCGAACTGAAGCTTTCTTT
v_gene: TRBV6-5; abundance: once; d_gene: TRBD1; j_gene: TRBJ2-7; CDR3aa: CASSYSRTGNSYEQYF; CDR3nt: TGTGCCAGCAGTTACTCTCGGACAGGGAACTCCTACGAGCAGTACTTC
v_gene: TRBV7-2; abundance: -; d_gene: TRBD2; j_gene: TRBJ2-3; CDR3aa: CASSLSRASGGHTQYF; CDR3nt: TGTGCCAGCAGCTTAAGTCGGGCTAGCGGGGGCCATACGCAGTATTTT
v_gene: TRBV25-1; abundance: few; d_gene: TRBD1; j_gene: TRBJ1-2; CDR3aa: CASRSEGQGFTF; CDR3nt: TGTGCCAGCAGGTCTGAGGGACAGGGATTCACCTTC
v_gene: TRBV25-1; abundance: -; d_gene: -; j_gene: TRBJ2-7; CDR3aa: CASSPRRSSYEQYF; CDR3nt: TGTGCCAGCAGCCCCCGTAGGAGCTCCTACGAGCAGTACTTC
v_gene: TRBV20-1; abundance: once; d_gene: -; j_gene: TRBJ1-1; CDR3aa: CSASRADTAFF; CDR3nt: TGCAGTGCTAGCCGGGCAGATACAGCTTTCTTT
v_gene: TRBV10-3; abundance: -; d_gene: TRBD1; j_gene: TRBJ2-2; CDR3aa: CAISETGQLNTGELFF; CDR3nt: TGTGCCATCAGTGAGACGGGACAGCTGAACACCGGGGAGCTGTTTTTT
v_gene: TRBV7-9; abundance: -; d_gene: -; j_gene: TRBJ1-6; CDR3aa: CASSPDQGPVSPLHF; CDR3nt: TGTGCCAGCAGCCCTGATCAGGGGCCCGTGTCACCCCTCCACTTT
v_gene: TRBV25-1; abundance: -; d_gene: TRBD1; j_gene: TRBJ2-7; CDR3aa: CASSGQGTYEQYF; CDR3nt: TGTGCCAGCAGTGGACAGGGAACCTACGAGCAGTACTTC
v_gene: TRBV18; abundance: -; d_gene: TRBD2; j_gene: TRBJ2-3; CDR3aa: CASPHERGSTDTQYF; CDR3nt: TGTGCCAGCCCCCACGAGCGGGGGAGCACAGATACGCAGTATTTT
v_gene: TRBV5-6; abundance: few; d_gene: -; j_gene: TRBJ2-7; CDR3aa: CASSQMTVSYEQYF; CDR3nt: TGTGCCAGCAGCCAGATGACAGTCTCCTACGAGCAGTACTTC
v_gene: TRBV25-1; abundance: -; d_gene: -; j_gene: TRBJ2-5; CDR3aa: CASSGGHGEAQYF; CDR3nt: TGTGCCAGCAGTGGGGGACATGGGGAAGCCCAGTACTTC
v_gene: TRBV4-3; abundance: few; d_gene: -; j_gene: TRBJ1-2; CDR3aa: CASSQEEGSYGYTF; CDR3nt: TGCGCCAGCAGCCAGGAGGAGGGCAGCTATGGCTACACCTTC
v_gene: TRBV30; abundance: -; d_gene: TRBD1; j_gene: TRBJ1-4; CDR3aa: CAWSPDSTGIKEKLFF; CDR3nt: TGTGCCTGGAGTCCCGACTCGACAGGGATTAAGGAAAAACTGTTTTTT